This T cell receptor beta chain was recorded in a study of T cells in women clearing cervical HPV infection. Looking at the study overall: Case blood drawn at lesion detection; control blood after infection cleared.

The length of the CDR3 is 13 residues. Trimming took off 7 bases at V and 4 bases at J, with 10 bases between the two ends. Germline V lookup: CDR1 SNHLY, CDR2 FYNNEI. A note on this clone: Read data end 3 residues before the CDR3 end; the end is taken from the germline J gene.

TCRdb's copy holds only in-frame clones and misses some; the assay was immunoSEQ multiplex PCR. The table for this sample gives under 35,000 clones. The source of this sequence is a woman aged 18 to 75 with a cervical HPV16 infection that either progressed to CIN3+ or cleared (not recorded which). The source material was blood buffy coat. The chain employs TRBV2 and TRBJ1-4; a possible D gene is TRBD1 (5 bases). The CDR3 sequence is CASKRQLNEKLFF. The part of the CDR3 DNA that was read is TGTGCCAGCAAGCGACAGCTTAATGAAAAA.